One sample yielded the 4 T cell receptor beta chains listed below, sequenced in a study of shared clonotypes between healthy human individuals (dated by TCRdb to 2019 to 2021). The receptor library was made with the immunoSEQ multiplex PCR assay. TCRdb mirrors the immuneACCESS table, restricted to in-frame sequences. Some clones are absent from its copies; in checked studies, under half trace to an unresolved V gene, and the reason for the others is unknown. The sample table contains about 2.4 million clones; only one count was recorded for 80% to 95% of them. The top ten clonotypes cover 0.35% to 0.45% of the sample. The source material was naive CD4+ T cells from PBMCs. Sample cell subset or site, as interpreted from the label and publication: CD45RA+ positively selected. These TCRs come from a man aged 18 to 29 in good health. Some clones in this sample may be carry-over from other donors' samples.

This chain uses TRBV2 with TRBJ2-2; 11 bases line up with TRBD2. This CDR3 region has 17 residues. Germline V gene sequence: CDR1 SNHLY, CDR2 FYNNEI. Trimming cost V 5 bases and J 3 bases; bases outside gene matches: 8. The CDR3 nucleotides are TGTGCCAGCAGTTCAACTAGCGGGAGTCGGGACACCGGGGAGCTGTTTTTT. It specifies CASSSTSGSRDTGELFF. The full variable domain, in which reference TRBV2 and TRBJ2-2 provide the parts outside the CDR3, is EPEVTQTPSHQVTQMGQEVILRCVPISNHLYFYWYRQILGQKVEFLVSFYNNEISEKSEIFDDQFSVERPDGSNFTLKIRSTKLEDSAMYFCASSSTSGSRDTGELFFGEGSRLTVL.

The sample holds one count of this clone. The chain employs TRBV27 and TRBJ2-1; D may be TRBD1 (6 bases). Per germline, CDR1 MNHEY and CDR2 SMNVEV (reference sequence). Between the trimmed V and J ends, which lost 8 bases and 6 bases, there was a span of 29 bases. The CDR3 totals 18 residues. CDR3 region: CASCPSGQRIGDFNEQFF. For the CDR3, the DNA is TGTGCCAGCTGCCCCAGTGGACAGCGAATTGGGGATTTCAATGAGCAGTTCTTC.

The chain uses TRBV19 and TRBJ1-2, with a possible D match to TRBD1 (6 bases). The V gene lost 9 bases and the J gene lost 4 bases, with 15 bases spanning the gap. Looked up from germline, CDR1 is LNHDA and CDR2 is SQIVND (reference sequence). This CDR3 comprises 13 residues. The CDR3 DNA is TGTGCCAGCACGGAAGGACAGACCTATGGCTACACCTTC. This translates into CASTEGQTYGYTF.

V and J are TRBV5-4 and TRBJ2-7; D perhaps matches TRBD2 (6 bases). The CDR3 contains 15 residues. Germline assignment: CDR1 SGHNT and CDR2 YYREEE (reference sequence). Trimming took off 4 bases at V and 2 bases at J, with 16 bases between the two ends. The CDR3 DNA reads TGTGCCAGCAGCGCTGGAACGGGACTCCCCTACGAGCAGTACTTC. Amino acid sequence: CASSAGTGLPYEQYF.